A single sample gave rise to the 14 T cell receptor beta chains below, sequenced in a study of CD8 T cells in Susac syndrome. Random hexamers served to reverse transcribe roughly 0.5 to 1 ug RNA. TCRdb reanalysed the immunoSEQ multiplex PCR reads using MiXCR and keeps one entry per CDR3 protein. The sample records 95,000 to 150,000 distinct CDR3 sequences, over 95% being singletons. The source material was CD4+ T cells from PBMCs. Receptors originate from a human donor with Susac syndrome.

The rearrangement uses TRBV6-5 and TRBJ1-2; TRBD1 is a possible D gene (6 bases). CDR1 and CDR2 (germline): MNHEY, SVGAGI. V was trimmed by 7 bases and J by 4 bases, leaving 10 bases between them. CDR3 length equals 12 residues. The CDR3 DNA sequence: TGTGCCAGCAAGGGCAGGGGCTATGGCTACACCTTC. Translation: CASKGRGYGYTF.

The chain's CDR3 is CASSVEGGDYEQYF. The CDR3 coding sequence is TGTGCCAGCAGCGTAGAGGGGGGAGACTACGAGCAGTACTTC. The V call is TRBV9, the J call TRBJ2-7; D tentatively reads TRBD1 or TRBD2 (6 bases each). V was cut by 0 bases and J by 3 bases, with 10 bases left in between. Looked up from germline, CDR1 is SGDLS and CDR2 is YYNGEE. There are 14 residues in the CDR3.

V gene TRBV5-1 combines with J gene TRBJ2-5, with D maybe TRBD1 (5 bases). V lost 7 bases, J lost 0 bases, and 16 bases lay in between. Germline V gives CDR1 SGHRS, CDR2 YFSETQ. The CDR3 runs to 15 residues. The CDR3 DNA is TGCGCCAGCCGAAGGGGCCCTACAAACCAAGAGACCCAGTACTTC. It translates to CASRRGPTNQETQYF.

The chain combines TRBV20-1 with TRBJ1-5; maybe TRBD1 (5 bases). The V and J ends lost 5 bases and 0 bases respectively, with 11 bases between them. CDR1 DFQATT and CDR2 SNEGSKA come from the germline V gene (reference sequence). This CDR3 comprises 14 residues. The CDR3, as DNA: TGCAGTGCTTCCCGACAGTCTAGCAATCAGCCCCAGCATTTT. It specifies CSASRQSSNQPQHF.

This chain links TRBV5-4 with TRBJ2-5, with TRBD1 matching over 11 bases. CDR3 length equals 16 residues. Germline V gene sequence: CDR1 SGHNT, CDR2 YYREEE (reference sequence). V lost 1 base and J lost 6; bases outside the gene matches: 8. Written as DNA, the CDR3 is TGTGCCAGCAGCTTGACCGGGACAGGGGGAGGGAAGACCCAGTACTTC. It is translated as CASSLTGTGGGKTQYF.

This clonotype was seen once. The chain has TRBV20-1 and TRBJ2-7; D perhaps matches TRBD2 (5 bases). This CDR3 is 12 amino acids long. V lost 2 bases and J 8 bases, leaving 13 bases between the germline ends. Germline loops: CDR1 DFQATT, CDR2 SNEGSKA (reference sequence). The CDR3: CSARPRGFQQYF. As DNA, the CDR3 is TGCAGTGCTAGACCCCGGGGATTTCAGCAGTACTTC.

J is TRBJ2-7 and V is TRBV2; D unresolved. Trimming pared 3 bases from V and 4 bases from J, leaving 4 bases between. Germline V gives CDR1 SNHLY, CDR2 FYNNEI. This CDR3 is 11 amino acids long. The chain's CDR3 is CASSERYEQYF. The CDR3 bases are TGTGCCAGCAGTGAGCGATACGAGCAGTACTTC.

This clonotype turned up a few times. The chain carries TRBV18 and TRBJ2-3, with D uncertain. V was shortened by 4 bases and J by 0 bases, with 2 bases between the two germline ends. Germline CDR1 reads KGHSH; CDR2 reads LQKENI. The CDR3 runs to 12 residues. CDR3: CASSRSTDTQYF. CDR3 DNA: TGTGCCAGCTCACGTAGCACAGATACGCAGTATTTT.

The rearrangement links TRBV10-3 to TRBJ2-4, with D possibly TRBD1 on 8 matching bases. Trimming pared 5 bases from V and 8 bases from J, leaving 16 bases between. The CDR3 is made up of 14 amino acids. Germline assignment: CDR1 ENHRY and CDR2 SYGVKD. CDR3 sequence: CAISQGAGRDIQYF. CDR3 DNA: TGTGCCATCAGTCAGGGGGCAGGGAGGGACATTCAGTACTTC.

The gene calls are TRBV5-6 and TRBJ2-7; D gene uncertain. This CDR3 comprises 13 residues. The V and J ends lost 2 bases and 3 bases respectively, with 9 bases between them. Germline loops: CDR1 SGHDT, CDR2 YYEEEE. The CDR3 DNA is TGTGCCAGCAGCTTACCAAGGAACTACGAGCAGTACTTC. Its protein is CASSLPRNYEQYF. Variable domain in full (rest from reference TRBV5-6 and TRBJ2-7): DAGVTQSPTHLIKTRGQQVTLRCSPKSGHDTVSWYQQALGQGPQFIFQYYEEEERQRGNFPDRFSGHQFPNYSSELNVNALLLGDSALYLCASSLPRNYEQYFGPGTRLTVT.

The chain uses TRBV20-1 and TRBJ2-6, with 11 bases that match TRBD1. Germline V gives CDR1 DFQATT, CDR2 SNEGSKA (reference sequence). This CDR3 has 18 amino acids. V gave up 2 bases and J gave up 4 bases; unmatched junction bases: 10. This CDR3 reads CSARRTGTGGTGANVLTF. DNA for the CDR3: TGCAGTGCTAGACGAACCGGGACAGGGGGAACCGGGGCCAACGTCCTGACTTTC.

The rearrangement joins TRBV5-6 to TRBJ2-1; the match to TRBD2 covers 9 bases. The CDR3 is 18 residues long. Germline V gives CDR1 SGHDT, CDR2 YYEEEE. J was trimmed by 0 bases and V by 1 base; bases with no gene match: 8. In DNA, the CDR3 is TGTGCCAGCAGCTTGCGAACTAGCGGGTTTAGCTCCTACAATGAGCAGTTCTTC. Protein product: CASSLRTSGFSSYNEQFF.

This chain links TRBV12-3 or TRBV12-4 with TRBJ1-5, with D perhaps matching TRBD1 (5 bases). Trimming removed 3 bases at V and 4 bases at J, with 13 bases between. CDR3 size: 15 residues. The CDR3 spells CASSFSGLVNQPQHF. DNA for the CDR3: TGTGCCAGCAGTTTCTCAGGGTTAGTTAATCAGCCCCAGCATTTT.

The V call is TRBV29-1, the J call TRBJ2-7; TRBD2 aligns across 10 bases. The CDR3 consists of 14 residues. V trimming: 4 bases; J trimming: 4 bases; junction bases outside the gene matches: 7. Germline V gene lookup returns CDR1 SQVTM and CDR2 ANQGSEA. CDR3 coding DNA: TGCAGCGTTGCCCCGGGACTAGCGAGGTACGAGCAGTACTTC. Translating it yields CSVAPGLARYEQYF.